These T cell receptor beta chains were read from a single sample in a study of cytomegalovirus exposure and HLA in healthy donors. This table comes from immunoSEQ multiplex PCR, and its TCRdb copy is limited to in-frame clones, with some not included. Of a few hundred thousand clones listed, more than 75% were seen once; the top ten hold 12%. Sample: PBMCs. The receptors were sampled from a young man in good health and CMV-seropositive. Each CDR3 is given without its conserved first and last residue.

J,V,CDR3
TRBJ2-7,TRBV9,ASSVEPSGSYEQY
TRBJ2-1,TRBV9,ASSVATSHEQF
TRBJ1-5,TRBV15,ATSGGGGQPQH
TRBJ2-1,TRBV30,AWSGGQGSNSYNEQF
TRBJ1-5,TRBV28,ASSLGQVVIKPQH
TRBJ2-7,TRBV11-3,ASSLSYRAEQY
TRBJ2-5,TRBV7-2,ASSSQGRETQY
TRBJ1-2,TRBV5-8,ASSDMDRDANYGYT
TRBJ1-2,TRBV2,ASSEEVGNYGYT
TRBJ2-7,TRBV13,ASSRAGTGGEYEQY
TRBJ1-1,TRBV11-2,ASSGGERAF
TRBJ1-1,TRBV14,ASSRTWRQGTAF
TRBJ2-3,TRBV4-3,ASSHQIGFTDTQY
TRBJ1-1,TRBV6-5,ASRFWTDKNTEAF
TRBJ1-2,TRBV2,ASEGQEGAYT
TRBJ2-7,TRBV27,ASSPSTGARSSYEQY
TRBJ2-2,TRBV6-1,ASSEAQNTGELF
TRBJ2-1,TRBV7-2,ASSSTSGVYNEQF
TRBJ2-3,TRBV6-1,AIVGLAGPDTQY
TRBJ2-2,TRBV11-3,ASSRGPNTGELF
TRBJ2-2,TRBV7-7,ASSPHSGTLTGELF
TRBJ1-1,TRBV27,ASSLYGLRMNTEAF
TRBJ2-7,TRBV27,ASSLLGTSAYYEQY
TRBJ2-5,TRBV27,ASSLHDRQETQY
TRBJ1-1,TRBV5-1,ASSFDAVDTEAF
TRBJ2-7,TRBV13,ASSRRDRGPYEQY
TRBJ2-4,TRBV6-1,ASSGHVAKNIQY